The clone carrying this TCR beta chain was seen repeatedly, ten times or more. These data are taken from a study of early T cells in non-severe SARS-CoV-2 infection. MiXCR, run by TCRdb on the 5' RACE reads, gives a single entry per CDR3 protein. The sample holds tens of thousands of distinct CDR3 sequences, more than 12% seen once. Germline V gene data show CDR1 as KGHSH and CDR2 as LQKENI. Losses at the gene ends were 3 bases for V and 9 bases for J; bases not matched to a gene: 11. This CDR3 comprises 15 residues. The sequence came from an adult who was a healthcare worker with PCR-confirmed SARS-CoV-2 infection or an uninfected control (not recorded which). This chain connects TRBV18 to TRBJ2-1, with 7 nucleotides matching TRBD2. Sequencing was done on a sample of whole blood. The CDR3 bases are TGTGCCAGCTCACCGGCGGGAGAGGGGAGGATTGAGCAGTTCTTC. It codes for CASSPAGEGRIEQFF. Full variable domain (outside the CDR3, taken from reference TRBV18 and TRBJ2-1): NAGVMQNPRHLVRRRGQEARLRCSPMKGHSHVYWYRQLPEEGLKFMVYLQKENIIDESGMPKERFSAEFPKEGPSILRIQQVVRGDSAAYFCASSPAGEGRIEQFFGPGTRLTVL.